This passage covers 18 T cell receptor beta chains from one sample sequenced in a study of cytomegalovirus exposure and HLA in healthy donors. The PCR made use of 60 Vbeta and 13 Jbeta primers. Sequenced by immunoSEQ multiplex PCR; TCRdb stores in-frame clones only, minus some. The table lists approximately 110,000 clones, about 78% of them singletons. The sequencing sample was made of PBMCs. The receptors were sampled from a woman in her thirties in good health and CMV-seropositive.

The chain carries TRBV19 and TRBJ2-2; 8 bases agree with TRBD2. CDR1 and CDR2 (germline): LNHDA, SQIVND (reference sequence). Germline trimming cut 8 bases from V and 2 bases from J; bases unmatched to any gene: 7. The CDR3 runs to 15 residues. CDR3 nucleotides: TGTGCCAGTCTTAGTAGGACTAGCAACACCGGGGAGCTGTTTTTT. Its protein product is CASLSRTSNTGELFF.

The chain has TRBV4-1 and TRBJ1-5, with a weak D call TRBD1 (5 bases). Trimming removed 4 bases at V and 1 base at J, with 17 bases between. Germline CDR1 and CDR2: MGHRA and YSYEKL. This CDR3 is 17 amino acids long. CDR3 bases: TGCGCCAGCAGCCGATACCCCAGGGCCTCGAGCAATCAGCCCCAGCATTTT. It yields the protein CASSRYPRASSNQPQHF.

The genes are TRBV19 and TRBJ1-2; D not resolved. Trimming shortened V by 5 bases and J by 6 bases, and 19 bases separated the two germline ends. The CDR3 loop spans 15 amino acids. Germline V gene data show CDR1 as LNHDA and CDR2 as SQIVND (reference sequence). Here the CDR3 DNA reads TGTGCCAGTAGTTTTTCCGTGAGCGGAATGGATGGCTACACCTTC. Amino acid sequence: CASSFSVSGMDGYTF.

The J gene is TRBJ1-6, the V gene TRBV19, with D tentatively TRBD1 (6 bases). The V end was cut by 5 bases, the J end by 7 bases, with 15 bases between. Germline CDR1 and CDR2: LNHDA and SQIVND (reference sequence). The CDR3 consists of 15 residues. CDR3 sequence (DNA): TGTGCCAGTAGTTCTGACAGGTGGGGGAATTCACCCCTCCACTTT. As protein: CASSSDRWGNSPLHF.

The rearrangement uses TRBV6-1 and TRBJ2-1; the match to TRBD2 covers 13 bases. The CDR3 totals 20 residues. Germline CDR1 reads MNHNS; CDR2 reads SASEGT. The junction had 16 bases not matched to a gene; V was cut back by 3 bases and J by 5 bases. CDR3 loop: CASSDPPLLAGGPTNNEQFF. The DNA for the CDR3 is TGTGCCAGCAGTGACCCCCCCTTACTAGCGGGGGGGCCAACGAACAATGAGCAGTTCTTC.

V is TRBV21-1 and J is TRBJ2-7; the DNA was not used to check the table's D call, TRBD2. TRBV21-1 represents a pseudogene. The CDR3 consists of 15 residues. DNA of the CDR3: TGTGCCAGCAGCAAAAGTCGCGGAGGCGCCTACGAGCAGTACTTC. Protein product: CASSKSRGGAYEQYF.

V gene TRBV27 combines with J gene TRBJ1-4, with D uncertain. Germline CDR1 and CDR2: MNHEY and SMNVEV (reference sequence). This CDR3 spans 15 amino acids. Deletions cut 1 base from V and 2 bases from J, with 8 bases between. This chain's CDR3 is CASSLFGGTNEKLFF. CDR3 coding DNA: TGTGCCAGCAGTTTATTCGGCGGGACTAATGAAAAACTGTTTTTT.

This clone was observed a single time. The chain recombines TRBV30 with TRBJ2-1; D call uncertain. This CDR3 is built from 11 residues. Germline assignment: CDR1 GTSNPN and CDR2 SVGIG (reference sequence). Trimming removed 3 bases from V and 7 bases from J, with 7 bases in between. CDR3 loop: CAWSLENEQFF. The CDR3 bases are TGTGCCTGGAGCCTAGAGAATGAGCAGTTCTTC.

This sequence joins TRBV25-1 and TRBJ2-3, with D maybe TRBD2 (6 bases). There are 11 residues in the CDR3. V shed 3 bases and J shed 14 bases, with 12 bases lying between them. In germline, CDR1 is MGHDK, CDR2 SYGVNS. CDR3 residues: CASSDYRGRYF. DNA of the CDR3: TGTGCCAGCAGTGACTACCGGGGGAGGTATTTT.

The V and J genes are TRBV28 and TRBJ2-1, with 12 bases fitting TRBD2. The CDR3 is made up of 17 amino acids. Losses at the gene ends were 1 base for V and 8 bases for J; bases not matched to a gene: 9. Germline CDR1 and CDR2: MDHEN and SYDVKM. The CDR3 loop reads CASSLSGLAGLLDEQFF. CDR3 bases: TGTGCCAGCAGTTTATCCGGACTAGCGGGATTACTGGATGAGCAGTTCTTC.

The chain links TRBV6-1 to TRBJ1-1, with 9 bases aligning to TRBD1. V trimming: 8 bases; J trimming: 7 bases; junction bases outside the gene matches: 14. CDR1 and CDR2 from the germline V gene are MNHNS and SASEGT. The CDR3 runs 15 residues. CDR3 residues: CASQSRTGEVVEAFF. In nucleotides, the CDR3 is TGTGCCAGCCAAAGCAGGACAGGGGAAGTGGTTGAAGCTTTCTTT.

The rearrangement links TRBV7-9 to TRBJ2-5; 14 bases line up with TRBD2. The CDR3 is 17 amino acids. CDR1 SEHNR and CDR2 FQNEAQ come from the germline V gene (reference sequence). V dropped 3 bases and J dropped 4; count of bases not matched to a gene: 7. DNA for the CDR3: TGTGCCAGCAGCTTCGGGACTAGCGGGGGATATCGAGAGACCCAGTACTTC. Translating it yields CASSFGTSGGYRETQYF.

The sample holds a few counts of this clone. This rearrangement joins TRBV4-2 to TRBJ2-7; 7 bases align to TRBD1. CDR1 and CDR2 (germline): LGHNA, YNFKEQ. CDR3 length equals 16 residues. V was pared by 1 base and J by 5 bases, with 11 bases of the junction left unmatched. The chain's CDR3 is CASSQVITGVGNEQYF. The CDR3 nucleotides read TGTGCCAGCAGCCAAGTTATTACAGGGGTGGGGAACGAGCAGTACTTC.

The chain links TRBV5-4 to TRBJ1-1; D gene unclear. Deletions cut 4 bases from V and 6 bases from J, with 13 bases between. CDR3 length: 13 residues. CDR1 and CDR2 (germline): SGHNT, YYREEE (reference sequence). CDR3 nucleotides: TGTGCCAGCAGCCGTGGGCCATCTTCTGAAGCTTTCTTT. This encodes CASSRGPSSEAFF. Drawing the rest from reference TRBV5-4 and TRBJ1-1, the complete variable domain is ETGVTQSPTHLIKTRGQQVTLRCSSQSGHNTVSWYQQALGQGPQFIFQYYREEENGRGNFPPRFSGLQFPNYSSELNVNALELDDSALYLCASSRGPSSEAFFGQGTRLTVV.

The CDR3 bases are TGTGCCAAGAGCGGACTAGCGGGAGCAGATACGCAGTATTTT. This translates into CAKSGLAGADTQYF. The V and J genes are TRBV2 and TRBJ2-3, with TRBD2 identical over 13 bases. Germline CDR1 SNHLY, CDR2 FYNNEI. V was clipped by 10 bases and J by 4 bases; unmatched bases: 5. The CDR3 loop spans 14 amino acids.

This rearrangement joins TRBV5-4 to TRBJ2-5; 7 nucleotides agree with TRBD2. This CDR3 has 16 residues. The V and J ends lost 4 bases and 1 base, in that order; junction bases with no gene match: 10. Germline CDR1 SGHNT, CDR2 YYREEE (reference sequence). In DNA, the CDR3 is TGTGCCAGCAGCCCCGGGACTATCGGGGGCCAAGAGACCCAGTACTTC. Residues: CASSPGTIGGQETQYF.

The chain carries TRBV5-1 and TRBJ2-7; D might be TRBD1 (5 bases). The CDR3 spans 15 residues. Per the germline V gene, CDR1 is SGHRS and CDR2 is YFSETQ. The V gene lost 3 bases and the J gene lost 4 bases, with 17 bases spanning the gap. CDR3 amino acids: CASSSESGARYEQYF. CDR3 in DNA: TGCGCCAGCAGCTCGGAGTCTGGGGCCCGGTACGAGCAGTACTTC.

CDR3 in DNA: TGTGCCAGCACCAGGACTAGCGGTCCCTACAATGAGCAGTTCTTC. Its translation: CASTRTSGPYNEQFF. This chain uses TRBV7-8 with TRBJ2-1; 10 nucleotides match TRBD2. With 7 bases clipped from V and 2 bases from J, the junction kept 5 bases outside the gene matches. This CDR3 has 15 residues. Germline values: CDR1 SGHVS, CDR2 FQNEAQ.